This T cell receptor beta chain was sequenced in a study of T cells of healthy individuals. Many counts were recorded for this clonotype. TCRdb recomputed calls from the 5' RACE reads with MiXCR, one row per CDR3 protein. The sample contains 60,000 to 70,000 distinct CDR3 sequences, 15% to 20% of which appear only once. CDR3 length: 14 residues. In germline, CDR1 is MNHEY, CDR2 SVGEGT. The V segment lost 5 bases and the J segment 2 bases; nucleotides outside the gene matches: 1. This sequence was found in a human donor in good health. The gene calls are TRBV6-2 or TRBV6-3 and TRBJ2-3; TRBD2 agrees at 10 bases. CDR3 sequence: CASSSGGATDTQYF. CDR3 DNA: TGTGCCAGCAGTAGCGGGGGGGCCACAGATACGCAGTATTTT.